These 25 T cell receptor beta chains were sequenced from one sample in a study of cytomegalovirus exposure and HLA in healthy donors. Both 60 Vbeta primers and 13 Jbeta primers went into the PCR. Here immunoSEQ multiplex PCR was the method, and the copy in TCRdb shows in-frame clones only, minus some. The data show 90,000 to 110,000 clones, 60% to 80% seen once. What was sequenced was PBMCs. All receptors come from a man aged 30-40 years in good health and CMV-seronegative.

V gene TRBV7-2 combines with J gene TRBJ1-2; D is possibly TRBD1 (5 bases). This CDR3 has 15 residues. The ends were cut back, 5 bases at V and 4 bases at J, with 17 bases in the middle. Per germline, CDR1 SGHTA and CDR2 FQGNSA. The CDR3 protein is CASSRDPTAVYGYTF. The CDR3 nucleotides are TGTGCCAGCAGCCGAGACCCGACAGCAGTCTATGGCTACACCTTC. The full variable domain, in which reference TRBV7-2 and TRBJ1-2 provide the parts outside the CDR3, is GAGVSQSPSNKVTEKGKDVELRCDPISGHTALYWYRQSLGQGLEFLIYFQGNSAPDKSGLPSDRFSAERTGGSVSTLTIQRTQQEDSAVYLCASSRDPTAVYGYTFGSGTRLTVV.

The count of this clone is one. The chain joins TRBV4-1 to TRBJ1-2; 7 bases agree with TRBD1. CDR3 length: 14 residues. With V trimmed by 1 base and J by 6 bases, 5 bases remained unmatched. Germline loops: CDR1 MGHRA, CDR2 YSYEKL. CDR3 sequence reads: CASSQARQGHGYTF. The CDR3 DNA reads TGCGCCAGCAGCCAAGCCCGACAGGGCCATGGCTACACCTTC.

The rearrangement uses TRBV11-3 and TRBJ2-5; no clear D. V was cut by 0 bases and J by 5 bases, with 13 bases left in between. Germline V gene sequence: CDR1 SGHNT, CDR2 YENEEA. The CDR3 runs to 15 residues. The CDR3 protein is CASSLDTDPRETQYF. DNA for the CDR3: TGTGCCAGCAGCTTAGATACCGATCCGAGGGAGACCCAGTACTTC.

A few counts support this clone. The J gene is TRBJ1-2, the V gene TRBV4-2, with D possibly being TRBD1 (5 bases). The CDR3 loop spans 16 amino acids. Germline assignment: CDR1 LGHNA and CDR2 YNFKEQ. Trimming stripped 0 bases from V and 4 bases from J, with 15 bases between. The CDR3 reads CASSQDSMQGIYGYTF. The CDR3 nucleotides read TGTGCCAGCAGCCAAGATAGTATGCAGGGTATCTATGGCTACACCTTC.

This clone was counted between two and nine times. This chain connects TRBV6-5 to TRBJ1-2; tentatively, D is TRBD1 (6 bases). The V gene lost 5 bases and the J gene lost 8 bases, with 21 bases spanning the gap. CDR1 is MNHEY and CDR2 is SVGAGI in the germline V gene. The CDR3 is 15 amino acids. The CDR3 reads CASSKNNRVLQGYTF. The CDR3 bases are TGTGCCAGCAGTAAGAACAACAGGGTCTTGCAGGGCTACACCTTC.

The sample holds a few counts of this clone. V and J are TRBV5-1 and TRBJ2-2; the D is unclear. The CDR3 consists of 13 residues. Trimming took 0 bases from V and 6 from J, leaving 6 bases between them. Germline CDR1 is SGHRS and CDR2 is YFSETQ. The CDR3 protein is CASSLGLAGELFF. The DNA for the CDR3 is TGCGCCAGCAGCTTGGGACTTGCCGGGGAGCTGTTTTTT.

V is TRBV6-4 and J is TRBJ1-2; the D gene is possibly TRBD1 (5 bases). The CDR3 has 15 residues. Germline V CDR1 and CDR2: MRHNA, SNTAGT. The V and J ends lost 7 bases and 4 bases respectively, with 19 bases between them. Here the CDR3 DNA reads TGTGCCAGCACATTATCGTCCGGGGGTGGCTATGGCTACACCTTC. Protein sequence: CASTLSSGGGYGYTF.

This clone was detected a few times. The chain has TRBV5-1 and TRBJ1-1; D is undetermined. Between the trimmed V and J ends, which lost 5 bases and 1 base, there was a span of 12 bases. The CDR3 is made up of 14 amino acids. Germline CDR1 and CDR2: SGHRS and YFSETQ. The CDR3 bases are TGCGCCAGCAGACCCTTAACAGCGAACACTGAAGCTTTCTTT. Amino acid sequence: CASRPLTANTEAFF.

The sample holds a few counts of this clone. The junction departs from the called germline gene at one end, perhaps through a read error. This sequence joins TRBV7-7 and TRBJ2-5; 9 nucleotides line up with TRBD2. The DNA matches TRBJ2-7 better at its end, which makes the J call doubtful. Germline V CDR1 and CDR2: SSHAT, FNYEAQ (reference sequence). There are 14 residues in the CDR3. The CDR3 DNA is TGTGCTAGCAGCTTAGCTAGCGGGAACTACGAGCAGTACTTC. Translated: CASSLASGNYEQYF.

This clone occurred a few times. The CDR3 sequence is CAISRDYRDEQYF. The DNA for the CDR3 is TGTGCCATCAGTCGGGACTACCGGGACGAGCAGTACTTC. The genes are TRBV10-3 and TRBJ2-7; TRBD2 matches 7 bases. The CDR3 loop spans 13 amino acids. Unmatched junction bases numbered 6, after V lost 5 bases and J lost 5 bases. Germline CDR1 reads ENHRY; CDR2 reads SYGVKD.

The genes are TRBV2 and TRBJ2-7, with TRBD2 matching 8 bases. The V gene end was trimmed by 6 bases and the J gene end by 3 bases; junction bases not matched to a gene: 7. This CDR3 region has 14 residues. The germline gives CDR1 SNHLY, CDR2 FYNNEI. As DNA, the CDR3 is TGTGCCAGCAGATCTACTAGCGGTGGCTACGAGCAGTACTTC. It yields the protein CASRSTSGGYEQYF.

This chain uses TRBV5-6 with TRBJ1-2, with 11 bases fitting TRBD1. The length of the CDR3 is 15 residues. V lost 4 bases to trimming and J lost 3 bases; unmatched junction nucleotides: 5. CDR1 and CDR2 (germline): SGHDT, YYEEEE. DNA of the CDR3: TGTGCCAGCAGCCCCGGGACAGGGGGTGACTATGGCTACACCTTC. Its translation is CASSPGTGGDYGYTF.

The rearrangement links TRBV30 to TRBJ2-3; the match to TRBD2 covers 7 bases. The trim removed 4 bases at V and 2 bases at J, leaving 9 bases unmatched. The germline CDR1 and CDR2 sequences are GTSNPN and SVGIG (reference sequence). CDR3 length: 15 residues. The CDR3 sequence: CAWTGGHGFTDTQYF. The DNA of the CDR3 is TGTGCCTGGACGGGGGGTCACGGCTTCACAGATACGCAGTATTTT.

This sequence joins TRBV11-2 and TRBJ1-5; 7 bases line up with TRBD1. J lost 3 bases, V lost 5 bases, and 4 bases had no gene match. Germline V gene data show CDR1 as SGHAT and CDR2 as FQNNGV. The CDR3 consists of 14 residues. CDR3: CASSPGQTNQPQHF. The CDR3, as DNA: TGTGCCAGCAGCCCGGGACAGACCAATCAGCCCCAGCATTTT.

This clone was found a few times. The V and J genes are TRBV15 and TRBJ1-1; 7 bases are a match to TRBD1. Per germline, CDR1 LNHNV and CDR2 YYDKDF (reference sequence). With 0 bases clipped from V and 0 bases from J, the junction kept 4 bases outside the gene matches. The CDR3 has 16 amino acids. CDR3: CATSRDRGGLNTEAFF. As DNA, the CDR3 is TGTGCCACCAGCAGAGATCGAGGGGGCCTGAACACTGAAGCTTTCTTT.

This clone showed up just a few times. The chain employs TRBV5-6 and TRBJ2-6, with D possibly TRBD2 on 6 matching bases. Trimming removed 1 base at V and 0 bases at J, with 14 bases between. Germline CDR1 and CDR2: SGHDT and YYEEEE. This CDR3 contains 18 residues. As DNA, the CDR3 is TGTGCCAGCAGCTTGTTTGCAGGGACTTACTCTGGGGCCAACGTCCTGACTTTC. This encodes CASSLFAGTYSGANVLTF.

The chain's CDR3 is CASSPRGTYEQYF. The CDR3 DNA is TGTGCCAGCAGCCCCCGAGGTACCTACGAGCAGTACTTC. The V and J genes are TRBV11-2 and TRBJ2-7, with no clear D. CDR1 and CDR2 (germline): SGHAT, FQNNGV. CDR3 length: 13 residues. The V end was cut by 5 bases, the J end by 2 bases, with 10 bases between.

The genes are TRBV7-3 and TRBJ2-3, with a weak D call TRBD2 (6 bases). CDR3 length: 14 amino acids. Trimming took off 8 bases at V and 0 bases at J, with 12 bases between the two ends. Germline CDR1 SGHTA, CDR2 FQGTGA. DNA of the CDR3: TGTGCCAGCGGAGAGGGACTCAGCACAGATACGCAGTATTTT. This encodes CASGEGLSTDTQYF.

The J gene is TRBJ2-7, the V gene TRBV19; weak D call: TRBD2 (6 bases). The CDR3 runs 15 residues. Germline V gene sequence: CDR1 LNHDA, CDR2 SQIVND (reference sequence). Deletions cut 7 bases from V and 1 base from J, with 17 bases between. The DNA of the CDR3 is TGTGCCAGTACCTATTCTAGTGGAGGGTCCTACGAGCAGTACTTC. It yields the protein CASTYSSGGSYEQYF.

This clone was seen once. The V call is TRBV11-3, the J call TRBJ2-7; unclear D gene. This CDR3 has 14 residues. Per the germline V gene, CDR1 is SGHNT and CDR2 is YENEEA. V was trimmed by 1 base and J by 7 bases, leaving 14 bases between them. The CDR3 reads CASSLGFTAEEQYF. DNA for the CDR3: TGTGCCAGCAGCTTAGGGTTCACAGCTGAGGAGCAGTACTTC.

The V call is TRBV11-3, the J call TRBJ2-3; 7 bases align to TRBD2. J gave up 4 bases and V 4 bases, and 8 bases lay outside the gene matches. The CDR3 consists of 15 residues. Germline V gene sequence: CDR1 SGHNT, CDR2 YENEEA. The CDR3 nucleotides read TGTGCCAGCAGCTCGGCCGGGGGGATGGCAGATACGCAGTATTTT. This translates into CASSSAGGMADTQYF.

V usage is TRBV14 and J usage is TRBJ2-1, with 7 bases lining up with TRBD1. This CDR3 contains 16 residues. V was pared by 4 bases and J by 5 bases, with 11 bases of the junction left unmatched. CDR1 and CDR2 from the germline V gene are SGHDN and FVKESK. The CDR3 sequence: CASSPYRDRKNNEQFF. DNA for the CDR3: TGTGCCAGCAGCCCGTACCGGGACAGAAAAAACAATGAGCAGTTCTTC. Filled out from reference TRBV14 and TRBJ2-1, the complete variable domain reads EAGVTQFPSHSVIEKGQTVTLRCDPISGHDNLYWYRRVMGKEIKFLLHFVKESKQDESGMPNNRFLAERTGGTYSTLKVQPAELEDSGVYFCASSPYRDRKNNEQFFGPGTRLTVL.

The chain's CDR3 is CASSLGRGGTDTQYF. CDR3 sequence (DNA): TGTGCCAGCAGCTTAGGTCGGGGGGGCACAGATACGCAGTATTTT. The chain combines TRBV11-3 with TRBJ2-3; 7 nucleotides line up with TRBD2. J lost 1 base, V lost 1 base, and 2 bases had no gene match. The germline V gene has CDR1 SGHNT and CDR2 YENEEA. The CDR3 length is 15 residues. The full variable domain, its missing parts supplied by reference TRBV11-3 and TRBJ2-3, is EAGVVQSPRYKIIEKKQPVAFWCNPISGHNTLYWYLQNLGQGPELLIRYENEEAVDDSQLPKDRFSAERLKGVDSTLKIQPAELGDSAVYLCASSLGRGGTDTQYFGPGTRLTVL.

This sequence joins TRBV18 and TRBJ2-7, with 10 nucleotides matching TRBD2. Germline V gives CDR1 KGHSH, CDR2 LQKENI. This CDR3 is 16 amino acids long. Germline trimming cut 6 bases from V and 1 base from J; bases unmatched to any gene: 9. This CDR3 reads CASSFPGTSVSYEQYF. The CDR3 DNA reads TGTGCCAGCTCGTTTCCTGGGACTAGCGTTTCCTACGAGCAGTACTTC.

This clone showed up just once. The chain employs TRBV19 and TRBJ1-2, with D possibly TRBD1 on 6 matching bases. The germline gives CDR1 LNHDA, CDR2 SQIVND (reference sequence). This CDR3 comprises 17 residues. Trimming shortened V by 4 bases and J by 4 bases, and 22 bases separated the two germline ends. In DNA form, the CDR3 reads TGTGCCAGTAGTACTTCCGTGGGGGCCCCCCTTTCCTATGGCTACACCTTC. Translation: CASSTSVGAPLSYGYTF.